The clone carrying this TCR beta chain has just one count. The antigen is not known. V was clipped by 9 bases and J by 0 bases, with 14 bases between them. The CDR3 sequence is 14 residues long. The germline gives CDR1 SGHVS, CDR2 FQNEAQ. This specimen comes from a study of T cell responses to AZD1222 COVID-19 vaccine. Sequencing used immunoSEQ multiplex PCR; TCRdb keeps in-frame clones, though not all of them. The repertoire holds about 140,000 clones, around nine tenths seen once, with roughly 5% in the top ten. Study-level results: Baseline serostatus was positive in only six AZD1222 recipients. Reports say nearly half of spike-specific TCRs go after unmutated variant regions. There were vaccine-associated CD4 TCRs across spike, dominant at 160-218 and 743-854. White British donors predominated, females outnumbered males, and clonal diversity was possibly underestimated.

The specimen was peripheral blood, collected on day 0 of AZD1222 vaccination. The chain combines TRBV7-8 with TRBJ1-1, with D perhaps TRBD1 (5 bases). This TCR was sampled from an adult in good health. Written as DNA, the CDR3 is TGTGCCAGTAAACGGGGACCCATGAACACTGAAGCTTTCTTT. Its protein is CASKRGPMNTEAFF.